This T cell receptor beta chain was obtained from a study of blood T cell repertoires in COVID-19. Overall study: Samples representing acute and convalescent COVID-19 were sourced from the United States, Italy and Spain.

Germline lookup yields CDR1 SGHRS and CDR2 YFSETQ. The CDR3 spans 14 residues. V trimming: 4 bases; J trimming: 5 bases; junction bases outside the gene matches: 6. Study processing details: How many nucleated cells were present was estimated from reference gene primer amplification. This table comes from immunoSEQ multiplex PCR, and its TCRdb copy is limited to in-frame clones, with some not included. V, J and clone size are taken as reported in that table, and D and trimming were inferred from the DNA itself. The data contain some 62,000 clones, more than 65% of them singletons. The source of this sequence is a woman older than 75 with active or convalescent COVID-19. The chain combines TRBV5-1 with TRBJ2-7; 10 nucleotides align to TRBD2. Sequencing used peripheral blood. CDR3 nucleotides: TGCGCCAGCAGCAGAAGCGGGGGGGCGGACGAGCAGTACTTC. It codes for CASSRSGGADEQYF.